The present TCR beta chain was sequenced within a study of T cell responses to AZD1222 COVID-19 vaccine. General study results and limits: Unmutated variant regions reportedly attract nearly half of all spike-specific TCRs. The donor group comprised mostly white British people and more females; the analysis possibly underestimated clonal diversity.

To note about this clone: Its antigen is unidentified.

V was shortened by 3 bases and J by 2 bases, with 11 bases between the two germline ends. Germline V gene sequence: CDR1 SGHRS, CDR2 YFSETQ. CDR3 size: 15 residues. Assay: immunoSEQ multiplex PCR; the TCRdb copy retains only in-frame clones and omits some. Of 95,000 to 150,000 clones in the sample, about nine tenths were seen once. The TCR originated in an adult in good health. V usage is TRBV5-1 and J usage is TRBJ2-2, with no clear D. The sample was peripheral blood, taken on day 0 of AZD1222 vaccination. The CDR3: CASSSLQRNTGELFF. CDR3 DNA sequence: TGCGCCAGCAGCTCCCTCCAGAGAAACACCGGGGAGCTGTTTTTT.